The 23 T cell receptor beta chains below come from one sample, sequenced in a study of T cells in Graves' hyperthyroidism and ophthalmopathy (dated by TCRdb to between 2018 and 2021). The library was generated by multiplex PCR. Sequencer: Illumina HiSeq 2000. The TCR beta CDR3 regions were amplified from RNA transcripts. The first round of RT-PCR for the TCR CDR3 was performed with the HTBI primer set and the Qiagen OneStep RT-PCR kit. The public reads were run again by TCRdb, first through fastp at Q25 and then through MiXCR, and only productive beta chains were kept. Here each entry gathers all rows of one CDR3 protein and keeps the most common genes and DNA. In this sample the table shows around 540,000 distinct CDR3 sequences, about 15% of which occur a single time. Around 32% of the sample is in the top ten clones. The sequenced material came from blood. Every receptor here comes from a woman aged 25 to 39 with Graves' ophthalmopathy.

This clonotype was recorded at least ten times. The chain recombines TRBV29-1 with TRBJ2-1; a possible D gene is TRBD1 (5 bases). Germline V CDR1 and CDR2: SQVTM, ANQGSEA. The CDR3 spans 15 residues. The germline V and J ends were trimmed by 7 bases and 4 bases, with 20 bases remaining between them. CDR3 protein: CSGLRRRTPYNEQFF. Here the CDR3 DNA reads TGCAGCGGTCTAAGGCGGCGGACACCTTACAATGAGCAGTTCTTC.

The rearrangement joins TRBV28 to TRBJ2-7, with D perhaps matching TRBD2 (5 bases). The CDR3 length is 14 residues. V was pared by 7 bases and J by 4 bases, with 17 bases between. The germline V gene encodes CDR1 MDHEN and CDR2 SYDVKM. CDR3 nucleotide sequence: TGTGCCAGCACCGCCCTCGGGGTGTCATACGAGCAGTACTTC. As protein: CASTALGVSYEQYF.

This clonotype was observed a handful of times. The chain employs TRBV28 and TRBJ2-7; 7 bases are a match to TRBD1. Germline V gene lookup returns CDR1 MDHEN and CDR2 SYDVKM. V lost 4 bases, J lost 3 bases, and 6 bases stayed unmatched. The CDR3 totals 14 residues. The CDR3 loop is CASSSGGGFYEQYF. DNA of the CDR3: TGTGCCAGCAGTTCAGGGGGTGGTTTCTACGAGCAGTACTTC.

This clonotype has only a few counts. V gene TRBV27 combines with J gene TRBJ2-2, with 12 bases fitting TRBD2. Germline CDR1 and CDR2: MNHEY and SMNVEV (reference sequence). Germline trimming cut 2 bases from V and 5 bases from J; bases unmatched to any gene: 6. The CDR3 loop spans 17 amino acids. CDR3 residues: CASSLQITSGRTGELFF. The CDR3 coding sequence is TGTGCCAGCAGTTTACAAATTACTAGCGGGAGGACCGGGGAGCTGTTTTTT.

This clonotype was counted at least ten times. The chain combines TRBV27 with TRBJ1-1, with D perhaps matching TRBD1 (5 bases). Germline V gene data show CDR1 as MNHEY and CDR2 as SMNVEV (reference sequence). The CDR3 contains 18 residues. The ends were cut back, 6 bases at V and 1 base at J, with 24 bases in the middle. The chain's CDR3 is CASRLIGTGFTGNTEAFF. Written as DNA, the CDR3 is TGTGCCAGCAGACTTATCGGTACGGGGTTTACAGGGAACACTGAAGCTTTCTTT.

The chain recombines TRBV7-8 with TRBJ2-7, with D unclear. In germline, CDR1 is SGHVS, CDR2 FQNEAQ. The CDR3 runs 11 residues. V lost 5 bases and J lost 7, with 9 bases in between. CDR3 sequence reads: CASSVLREQYF. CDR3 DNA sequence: TGTGCCAGCAGCGTCTTGAGGGAGCAGTACTTC. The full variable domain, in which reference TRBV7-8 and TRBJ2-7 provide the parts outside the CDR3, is GAGVSQSPRYKVAKRGQDVALRCDPISGHVSLFWYQQALGQGPEFLTYFQNEAQLDKSGLPSDRFFAERPEGSVSTLKIQRTQQEDSAVYLCASSVLREQYFGPGTRLTVT.

CDR3 nucleotide sequence: TGTGCCATCAGTGAAGGACAGGGCGCGTTTGGAAACACCATATATTTT. Its translation: CAISEGQGAFGNTIYF. The chain uses TRBV10-3 and TRBJ1-3; 8 bases agree with TRBD1. The germline V gene encodes CDR1 ENHRY and CDR2 SYGVKD. V lost 3 bases and J lost 3; bases outside the gene matches: 7. This CDR3 is 16 amino acids long.

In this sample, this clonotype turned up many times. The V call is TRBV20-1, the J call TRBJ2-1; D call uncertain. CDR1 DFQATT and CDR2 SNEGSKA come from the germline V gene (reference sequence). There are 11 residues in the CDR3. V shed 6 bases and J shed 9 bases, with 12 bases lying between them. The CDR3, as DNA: TGCAGTGCCCAGCTCACGAGTGAGCAGTTCTTC. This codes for CSAQLTSEQFF.

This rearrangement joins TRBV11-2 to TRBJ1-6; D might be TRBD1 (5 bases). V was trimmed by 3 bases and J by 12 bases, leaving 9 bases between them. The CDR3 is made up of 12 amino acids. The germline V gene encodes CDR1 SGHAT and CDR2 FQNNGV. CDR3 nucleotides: TGTGCCAGCAGCTTTGGGGGTGGACCCCTCCACTTT. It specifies CASSFGGGPLHF. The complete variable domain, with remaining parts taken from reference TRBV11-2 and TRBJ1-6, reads EAGVAQSPRYKIIEKRQSVAFWCNPISGHATLYWYQQILGQGPKLLIQFQNNGVVDDSQLPKDRFSAERLKGVDSTLKIQPAKLEDSAVYLCASSFGGGPLHFGNGTRLTVT.

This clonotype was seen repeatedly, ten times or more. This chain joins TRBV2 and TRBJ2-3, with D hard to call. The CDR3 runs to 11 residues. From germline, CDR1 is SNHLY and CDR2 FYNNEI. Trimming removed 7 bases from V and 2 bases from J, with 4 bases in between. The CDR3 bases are TGTGCCAGCACCGTCACAGATACGCAGTATTTT. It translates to CASTVTDTQYF. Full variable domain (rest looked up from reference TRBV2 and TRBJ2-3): EPEVTQTPSHQVTQMGQEVILRCVPISNHLYFYWYRQILGQKVEFLVSFYNNEISEKSEIFDDQFSVERPDGSNFTLKIRSTKLEDSAMYFCASTVTDTQYFGPGTRLTVL.

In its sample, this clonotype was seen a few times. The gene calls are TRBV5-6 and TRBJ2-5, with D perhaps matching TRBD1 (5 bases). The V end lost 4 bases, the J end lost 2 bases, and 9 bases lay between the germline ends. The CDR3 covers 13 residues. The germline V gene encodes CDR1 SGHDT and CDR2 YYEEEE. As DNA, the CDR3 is TGTGCCAGCAGCGCGGACACTCAAGAGACCCAGTACTTC. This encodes CASSADTQETQYF.

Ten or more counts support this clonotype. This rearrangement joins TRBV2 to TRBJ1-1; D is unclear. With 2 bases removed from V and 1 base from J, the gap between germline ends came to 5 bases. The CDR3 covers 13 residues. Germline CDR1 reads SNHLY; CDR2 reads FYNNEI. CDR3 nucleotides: TGTGCCAGCAGTGAACGCTGGAACACTGAAGCTTTCTTT. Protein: CASSERWNTEAFF.

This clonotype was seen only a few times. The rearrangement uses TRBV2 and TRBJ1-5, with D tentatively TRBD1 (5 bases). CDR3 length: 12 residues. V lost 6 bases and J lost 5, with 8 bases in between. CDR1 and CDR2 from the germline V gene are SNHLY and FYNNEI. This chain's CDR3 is CASRQADQPQHF. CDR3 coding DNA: TGTGCCAGCAGACAGGCGGATCAGCCCCAGCATTTT.

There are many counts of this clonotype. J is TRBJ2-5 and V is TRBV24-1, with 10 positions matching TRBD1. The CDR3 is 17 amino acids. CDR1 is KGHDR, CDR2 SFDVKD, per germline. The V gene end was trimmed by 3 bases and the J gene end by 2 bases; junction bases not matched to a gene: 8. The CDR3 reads CATSDPGTGDPQETQYF. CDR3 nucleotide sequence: TGTGCCACCAGTGATCCCGGGACAGGGGACCCGCAAGAGACCCAGTACTTC.

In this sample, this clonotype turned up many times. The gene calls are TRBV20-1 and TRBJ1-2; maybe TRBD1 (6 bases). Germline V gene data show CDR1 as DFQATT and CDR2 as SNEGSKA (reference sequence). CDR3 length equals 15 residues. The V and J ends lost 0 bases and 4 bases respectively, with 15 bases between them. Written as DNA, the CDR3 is TGCAGTGCTAGAGATGGCACAGGGTCGGCCTATGGCTACACCTTC. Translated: CSARDGTGSAYGYTF.

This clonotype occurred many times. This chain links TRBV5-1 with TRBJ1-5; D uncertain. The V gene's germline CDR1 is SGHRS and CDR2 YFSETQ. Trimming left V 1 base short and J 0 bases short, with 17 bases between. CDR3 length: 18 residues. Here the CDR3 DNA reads TGCGCCAGCAGCTTGTCAGCAGGTCCCTTGGATAGCAATCAGCCCCAGCATTTT. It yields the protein CASSLSAGPLDSNQPQHF.

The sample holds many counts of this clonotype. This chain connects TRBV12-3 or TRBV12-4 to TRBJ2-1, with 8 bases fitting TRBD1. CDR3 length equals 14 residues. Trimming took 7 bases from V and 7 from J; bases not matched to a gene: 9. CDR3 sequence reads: CASTLRTGRNEQFF. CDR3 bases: TGTGCCAGCACCTTACGGACAGGGCGAAATGAGCAGTTCTTC.

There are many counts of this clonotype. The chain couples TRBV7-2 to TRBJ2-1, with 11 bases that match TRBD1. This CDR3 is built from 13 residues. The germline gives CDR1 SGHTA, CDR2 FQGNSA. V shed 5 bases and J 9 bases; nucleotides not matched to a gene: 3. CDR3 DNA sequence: TGTGCCAGCAGCAGGGGACAGGGGGTTGAGCAGTTCTTC. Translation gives CASSRGQGVEQFF.

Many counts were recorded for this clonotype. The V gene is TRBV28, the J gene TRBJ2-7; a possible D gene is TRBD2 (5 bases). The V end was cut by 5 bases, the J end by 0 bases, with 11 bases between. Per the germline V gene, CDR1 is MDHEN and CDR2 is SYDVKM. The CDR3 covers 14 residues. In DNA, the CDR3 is TGTGCCAGCAGTCGTCGGGGTGGCTCCTACGAGCAGTACTTC. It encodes CASSRRGGSYEQYF.

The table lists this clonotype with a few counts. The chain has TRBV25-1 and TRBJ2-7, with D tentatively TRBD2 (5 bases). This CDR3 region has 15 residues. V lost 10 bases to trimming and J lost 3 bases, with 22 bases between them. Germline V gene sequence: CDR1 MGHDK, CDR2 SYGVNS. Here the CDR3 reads CATQETGNLDYEQYF. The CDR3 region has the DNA TGTGCCACCCAGGAGACCGGGAATTTAGACTACGAGCAGTACTTC.

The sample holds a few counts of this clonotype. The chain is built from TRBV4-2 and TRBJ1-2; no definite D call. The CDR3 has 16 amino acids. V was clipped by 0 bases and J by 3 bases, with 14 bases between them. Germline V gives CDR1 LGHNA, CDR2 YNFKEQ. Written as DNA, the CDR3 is TGTGCCAGCAGCCAAGAAAGTGTCGGAGGGTACTATGGCTACACCTTC. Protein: CASSQESVGGYYGYTF.

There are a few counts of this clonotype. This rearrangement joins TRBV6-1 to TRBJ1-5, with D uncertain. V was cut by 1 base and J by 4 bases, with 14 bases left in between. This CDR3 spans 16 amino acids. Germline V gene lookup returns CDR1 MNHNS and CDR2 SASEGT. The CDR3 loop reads CASSEVLSGFNQPQHF. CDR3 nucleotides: TGTGCCAGCAGTGAAGTTCTGTCCGGCTTTAATCAGCCCCAGCATTTT.

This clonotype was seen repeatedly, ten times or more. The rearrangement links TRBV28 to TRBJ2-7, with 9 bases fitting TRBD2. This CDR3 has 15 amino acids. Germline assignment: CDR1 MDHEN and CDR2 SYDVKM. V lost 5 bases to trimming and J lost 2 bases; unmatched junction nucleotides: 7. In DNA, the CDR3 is TGTGCCAGCAGTACAACGGGACTAGCTACCTACGAGCAGTACTTC. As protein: CASSTTGLATYEQYF.